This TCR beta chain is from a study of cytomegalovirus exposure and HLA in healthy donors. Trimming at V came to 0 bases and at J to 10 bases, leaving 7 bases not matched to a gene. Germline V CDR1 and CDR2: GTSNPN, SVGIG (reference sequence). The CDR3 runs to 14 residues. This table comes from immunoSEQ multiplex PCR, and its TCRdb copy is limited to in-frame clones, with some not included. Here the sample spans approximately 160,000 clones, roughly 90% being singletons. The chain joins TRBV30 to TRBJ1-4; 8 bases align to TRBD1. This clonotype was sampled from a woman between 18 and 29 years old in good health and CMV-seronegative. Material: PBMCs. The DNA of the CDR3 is TGTGCCTGGAGTGTCCGGCAGGGGGCGCGAAAACTGTTTTTT. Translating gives CAWSVRQGARKLFF.